Below, 14 T cell receptor beta chains from the same sample are listed, as sequenced in a study of shared clonotypes between healthy human individuals. The repertoire was sequenced with immunoSEQ multiplex PCR; TCRdb's copy has only in-frame clones and lacks some. Of hundreds of thousands of clones listed, roughly 97% are singletons. The material sequenced was naive CD4+ T cells sorted from blood. Noted subset: CD45RA+ positively selected. Source of these receptors: a woman younger than 45 in good health.

This clone was observed once. V and J are TRBV5-1 and TRBJ2-3; D is undetermined. Looked up from germline, CDR1 is SGHRS and CDR2 is YFSETQ. The CDR3 sequence is 13 residues long. With 4 bases removed from V and 2 bases from J, the gap between germline ends came to 8 bases. CDR3 sequence reads: CASSPQLTDTQYF. The CDR3 nucleotides read TGCGCCAGCAGCCCCCAACTCACAGATACGCAGTATTTT. The full variable domain, rest sourced from reference TRBV5-1 and TRBJ2-3, is KAGVTQTPRYLIKTRGQQVTLSCSPISGHRSVSWYQQTPGQGLQFLFEYFSETQRNKGNFPGRFSGRQFSNSRSEMNVSTLELGDSALYLCASSPQLTDTQYFGPGTRLTVL.

This sequence joins TRBV15 and TRBJ1-5; tentative D call: TRBD1 (6 bases). Germline V lookup: CDR1 LNHNV, CDR2 YYDKDF (reference sequence). The V end was cut by 0 bases, the J end by 1 base, with 13 bases between. The CDR3 has 17 amino acids. CDR3 amino acids: CATSRERGGKSNQPQHF. DNA for the CDR3: TGTGCCACCAGCAGAGAAAGAGGGGGTAAGAGCAATCAGCCCCAGCATTTT.

V usage is TRBV10-3 and J usage is TRBJ2-2, with 9 bases that match TRBD1. The CDR3 is 15 amino acids. With V trimmed by 11 bases and J by 5 bases, 12 bases remained unmatched. Per germline, CDR1 ENHRY and CDR2 SYGVKD. This CDR3 reads CALRPGQGNTGELFF. The CDR3 DNA follows: TGTGCCTTACGGCCGGGACAGGGTAATACCGGGGAGCTGTTTTTT.

As to this clone: A read error may produce the germline difference seen at one junction end. The chain couples TRBV7-9 to TRBJ1-2, with 7 bases that match TRBD1. Germline CDR1 reads SEHNR; CDR2 reads FQNEAQ (reference sequence). This CDR3 has 12 residues. DNA for the CDR3: TGTGCCAGCAGCTTAGAGACAGGGTGGTTTAAATTC. Residues: CASSLETGWFKF.

The chain has TRBV7-9 and TRBJ2-7; TRBD1 matches 10 bases. Losses at the gene ends were 5 bases for V and 4 bases for J; bases not matched to a gene: 8. CDR3 length: 15 residues. Germline V gene data show CDR1 as SEHNR and CDR2 as FQNEAQ (reference sequence). CDR3: CASSAGQGPPYEQYF. The CDR3 DNA reads TGTGCCAGCAGCGCGGGACAGGGGCCACCTTACGAGCAGTACTTC.

This clone was counted a single time. The V call is TRBV27, the J call TRBJ2-7; 12 bases line up with TRBD2. V trimming: 4 bases; J trimming: 4 bases; junction bases outside the gene matches: 8. This CDR3 contains 16 residues. Germline CDR1 is MNHEY and CDR2 is SMNVEV (reference sequence). The CDR3 sequence: CASSYGLAGISYEQYF. DNA for the CDR3: TGTGCCAGCAGTTACGGACTAGCGGGAATATCGTACGAGCAGTACTTC.

The V gene is TRBV19, the J gene TRBJ2-7; TRBD1 matches 7 bases. The CDR3 spans 13 residues. Germline V lookup: CDR1 LNHDA, CDR2 SQIVND (reference sequence). The V gene end was trimmed by 5 bases and the J gene end by 3 bases; junction bases not matched to a gene: 4. In DNA, the CDR3 is TGTGCCAGTAGTTTGGGGGACAGCTACGAGCAGTACTTC. As protein: CASSLGDSYEQYF.

The chain carries TRBV28 and TRBJ2-7, with a tentative D call TRBD1 (5 bases). CDR3 size: 13 residues. CDR1 is MDHEN and CDR2 is SYDVKM in the germline V gene. V was pared by 7 bases and J by 7 bases, with 17 bases between. The CDR3 spells CASNLDRKGEQYF. Written as DNA, the CDR3 is TGTGCCAGCAATCTCGACCGTAAGGGGGAGCAGTACTTC.

This rearrangement joins TRBV25-1 to TRBJ1-1; tentative D call: TRBD1 (6 bases). The CDR3 is 14 residues long. Deletions cut 7 bases from V and 0 bases from J, with 12 bases between. CDR1 is MGHDK, CDR2 SYGVNS, per germline. CDR3 DNA: TGTGCCAGCACCCTGCAGGGGCTGAACACTGAAGCTTTCTTT. It specifies CASTLQGLNTEAFF.

V usage is TRBV9 and J usage is TRBJ2-7; 8 nucleotides match TRBD1. V shed 0 bases and J 2 bases; nucleotides not matched to a gene: 7. The CDR3 is made up of 16 amino acids. Germline V gives CDR1 SGDLS, CDR2 YYNGEE. The CDR3 loop is CASSVATGGSPYEQYF. As DNA, the CDR3 is TGTGCCAGCAGCGTAGCTACAGGGGGGTCCCCCTACGAGCAGTACTTC.

The rearrangement uses TRBV7-2 and TRBJ2-7; D not certain. The CDR3 has 16 amino acids. Germline CDR1 reads SGHTA; CDR2 reads FQGNSA. Trimming removed 3 bases at V and 6 bases at J, with 21 bases between. CDR3 nucleotide sequence: TGTGCCAGCAGCTTTCAGGCAGCCACCACCTTGCGCGAGCAGTACTTC. Its protein is CASSFQAATTLREQYF.

This sequence joins TRBV27 and TRBJ1-2; the match to TRBD1 covers 12 bases. V was clipped by 5 bases and J by 9 bases; unmatched bases: 7. The germline CDR1 and CDR2 sequences are MNHEY and SMNVEV (reference sequence). The CDR3 is 14 amino acids. The CDR3 sequence: CASSLSGQGASYTF. The CDR3 DNA follows: TGTGCCAGCAGTCTCTCGGGACAGGGGGCGAGCTACACCTTC.

V is TRBV28 and J is TRBJ2-7; D unclear. V lost 2 bases and J lost 3, with 11 bases in between. CDR3 length equals 14 residues. Germline CDR1 and CDR2: MDHEN and SYDVKM. The CDR3 region is CASSLSGAGYEQYF. CDR3 coding DNA: TGTGCCAGCAGTTTAAGTGGCGCCGGCTACGAGCAGTACTTC.

The CDR3 spells CASSTMGATNEKLFF. The CDR3 nucleotides are TGTGCCAGCAGTACGATGGGGGCGACTAATGAAAAACTGTTTTTT. This chain uses TRBV2 with TRBJ1-4, with D possibly being TRBD1 (6 bases). Trimming shortened V by 5 bases and J by 2 bases, and 12 bases separated the two germline ends. CDR1 and CDR2 from the germline V gene are SNHLY and FYNNEI. The CDR3 contains 15 residues.